The clone carrying this TCR beta chain was counted at least ten times. Its specificity is unknown. The data belong to a study of CD8 T cells in ankylosing spondylitis. Construction of TCR beta libraries was performed using quantitative 5'-RACE with molecular barcodes. TCRdb re-derived calls from the 5' RACE reads in MiXCR, one entry per CDR3 protein. The sample records more than 95,000 distinct CDR3 sequences, roughly 8.3% being singletons. Study-level findings and limits: Matched ankylosing spondylitis synovial fluid reportedly showed significant enrichment of disease-linked clones.

The length of the CDR3 is 12 residues. In germline, CDR1 is SGDLS, CDR2 YYNGEE. V was pared by 0 bases and J by 8 bases, with 6 bases between. The TCR sequence derives from a male donor with ankylosing spondylitis or in good health (not recorded which). The sequencing sample was made of blood, either unsorted or a sorted T cell fraction (not recorded which). The chain links TRBV9 to TRBJ2-1, with D hard to call. CDR3 protein: CASSVEGDEQFF. CDR3 coding DNA: TGTGCCAGCAGCGTAGAAGGAGATGAGCAGTTCTTC.